The rows below give T cell receptor beta chains drawn from one sample of a study of control samples from healthy donors and cancer patients. Using immunoSEQ multiplex PCR, the repertoire was profiled, and TCRdb retains in-frame clones only, with some absent. The sample holds 65,000 to 80,000 clones, around nine tenths seen once. The specimen sequenced was PBMCs. The receptor set was obtained from a woman in her fifties or sixties with head and neck cancer. The CDR3 runs from the conserved cysteine through the conserved F or W. The D gene is left open where the match is weak. Clone size is not always given. Where it is, it says once, few, many or a class for expanded clones.

abundance | j_gene | d_gene | v_gene | CDR3aa | CDR3nt
NA | TRBJ2-5 | TRBD1 | TRBV19 | CASSIQGQAETQYF | TGTGCCAGTAGTATACAGGGACAGGCGGAGACCCAGTACTTC
NA | TRBJ2-7 | TRBD1 | TRBV7-2 | CASSLGQGAYEQYF | TGTGCCAGCAGCTTAGGACAGGGAGCCTACGAGCAGTACTTC
NA | TRBJ1-2 | NA | TRBV30 | CAWSPDSLYGYTF | TGTGCCTGGAGTCCGGACAGCCTATATGGCTACACCTTC
NA | TRBJ1-1 | TRBD1 | TRBV27 | CASRDRGRRTEAFF | TGTGCCAGCAGAGACAGGGGGCGCCGGACTGAAGCTTTCTTT
NA | TRBJ1-5 | NA | TRBV12-5 | CASGLVRNFRGDSNQPQHF | TGTGCTAGTGGTTTGGTACGCAATTTCCGCGGTGATAGCAATCAGCCCCAGCATTTT
NA | TRBJ2-5 | NA | TRBV18 | CASSPRQLQETQYF | TGTGCCAGCTCACCTCGACAGCTCCAAGAGACCCAGTACTTC
NA | TRBJ1-2 | NA | TRBV28 | CASSSKLGAWTF | TGTGCCAGCAGTTCTAAGCTAGGCGCTTGGACCTTC
NA | TRBJ2-5 | NA | TRBV19 | CASSISRRKYGETQYF | TGTGCCAGTAGTATTTCCAGGAGGAAATATGGAGAGACCCAGTACTTC
NA | TRBJ2-7 | NA | TRBV7-9 | CASSLKADSYEQYF | TGTGCCAGCAGCTTAAAGGCGGATTCCTACGAGCAGTACTTC
NA | TRBJ1-4 | TRBD1 | TRBV5-4 | CASSLRGGDEKLFF | TGTGCCAGCAGCTTGCGAGGGGGCGATGAAAAACTGTTTTTT
NA | TRBJ2-7 | TRBD2 | TRBV2 | CASSLTAGGPSYEQYF | TGTGCCAGCAGCCTAACCGCGGGAGGGCCCTCGTACGAGCAGTACTTC
NA | TRBJ2-3 | TRBD2 | TRBV5-1 | CASSSPWGSGRLTANTQYF | TGCGCCAGCAGCTCGCCTTGGGGTAGCGGGAGATTAACAGCAAATACGCAGTATTTT
NA | TRBJ2-3 | NA | TRBV28 | CASSIGPTRDTQYF | TGTGCCAGCAGTATAGGTCCAACTCGGGATACGCAGTATTTT
NA | TRBJ2-1 | TRBD2 | TRBV2 | CASSSGLAGEQFF | TGTGCCAGCAGTTCGGGACTAGCGGGAGAGCAGTTCTTC
NA | TRBJ2-5 | NA | TRBV10-1 | CASSETKLSGVTQYF | TGCGCCAGCAGTGAGACAAAACTTAGCGGAGTGACCCAGTACTTC
NA | TRBJ1-1 | NA | TRBV19 | CASSIGGNLEAFF | TGTGCCAGTAGTATCGGGGGTAACCTTGAAGCTTTCTTT
NA | TRBJ1-6 | NA | TRBV30 | CAWSDRVNSPLHF | TGTGCCTGGAGTGACAGGGTTAATTCACCCCTCCACTTT
NA | TRBJ1-3 | TRBD1 | TRBV10-3 | CAIRGQGVGNTIYF | TGTGCCATCAGGGGACAGGGAGTCGGAAACACCATATATTTT
NA | TRBJ2-2 | NA | TRBV6-1 | CASSDRGLSTGELFF | TGTGCCAGCAGTGATAGGGGACTTTCCACCGGGGAGCTGTTTTTT
NA | TRBJ1-5 | NA | TRBV30 | CAWSPGPGQPQHF | TGTGCCTGGAGCCCAGGCCCTGGTCAGCCCCAGCATTTT
NA | TRBJ2-7 | TRBD1 | TRBV28 | CASRGQGGNEQYF | TGTGCCAGCAGGGGACAGGGCGGCAACGAGCAGTACTTC
NA | TRBJ1-1 | NA | TRBV27 | CASRQVDTEAFF | TGTGCCAGCAGGCAGGTAGACACTGAAGCTTTCTTT
once | TRBJ2-2 | TRBD2 | TRBV12-3/TRBV12-4 | CASSSGTRGELFF | TGTGCCAGCAGTTCGGGGACTAGGGGGGAGCTGTTTTTT
NA | TRBJ2-7 | NA | TRBV21-1 | CASSVGIRRTLLGYEQYF | TGTGCCAGCAGCGTAGGGATCCGTAGGACTTTACTTGGCTACGAGCAGTACTTC
NA | TRBJ2-7 | NA | TRBV5-4 | CASKGLAVEQYF | TGTGCCAGCAAAGGGCTGGCCGTCGAGCAGTACTTC
NA | TRBJ1-1 | NA | TRBV6-6 | CASSYSAGHEAFF | TGTGCCAGCAGTTACTCAGCAGGCCATGAAGCTTTCTTT
NA | TRBJ2-7 | TRBD1 | TRBV4-1 | CASSWQGRGRYEQYF | TGCGCCAGCAGCTGGCAAGGCAGGGGGCGCTACGAGCAGTACTTC
NA | TRBJ2-7 | TRBD2 | TRBV19 | CASSWRLAGEGSYEQYF | TGTGCCAGTAGTTGGAGACTAGCGGGAGAGGGGTCCTACGAGCAGTACTTC
NA | TRBJ2-7 | NA | TRBV19 | CASSINLGAFYEQYF | TGTGCCAGTAGTATAAATTTGGGGGCGTTCTACGAGCAGTACTTC
NA | TRBJ2-4 | TRBD2 | TRBV7-2 | CASSPNPGGAKNIQYF | TGTGCCAGCAGCCCAAACCCCGGGGGGGCCAAAAACATTCAGTACTTC
NA | TRBJ2-6 | NA | TRBV6-5 | CASSRRAPGANVLTF | TGTGCCAGCAGTCGCAGGGCTCCGGGGGCCAACGTCCTGACTTTC
NA | TRBJ2-7 | TRBD2 | TRBV5-4 | CASREGLADLHEQYF | TGTGCCAGCAGGGAGGGACTAGCGGACCTCCACGAGCAGTACTTC
NA | TRBJ2-1 | NA | TRBV11-3 | CASSLGPSEDNEQFF | TGTGCCAGCAGCTTAGGGCCTAGTGAAGACAATGAGCAGTTCTTC
NA | TRBJ2-5 | TRBD2 | TRBV10-3 | CAISEPIGLAGDETQYF | TGTGCCATCAGTGAGCCGATAGGACTAGCGGGAGATGAGACCCAGTACTTC
NA | TRBJ2-7 | NA | TRBV7-2 | CASSTQGFGYEQYF | TGTGCCAGCAGCACCCAGGGTTTCGGCTACGAGCAGTACTTC
NA | TRBJ1-4 | TRBD1 | TRBV10-2 | CASSTGTGGEKLFF | TGCGCCAGCAGCACCGGGACAGGGGGTGAAAAACTGTTTTTT
NA | TRBJ1-1 | NA | TRBV6-5 | CASRTSRDTEAFF | TGTGCCAGCCGGACTTCTCGGGACACTGAAGCTTTCTTT
NA | TRBJ2-1 | NA | TRBV18 | CASSPPASYNEQFF | TGTGCCAGCTCACCCCCCGCGTCCTACAATGAGCAGTTCTTC
NA | TRBJ2-5 | NA | TRBV7-6 | CASSSLPGETQYF | TGTGCCAGCAGCTCTCTACCCGGAGAGACCCAGTACTTC
NA | TRBJ2-3 | NA | TRBV18 | CASSPPSTDTQYF | TGTGCCAGCTCACCACCGAGCACAGATACGCAGTATTTT
NA | TRBJ2-2 | NA | TRBV7-3 | CASSTVASGNTGELFF | TGTGCCAGCAGCACCGTCGCCAGCGGGAACACCGGGGAGCTGTTTTTT
NA | TRBJ1-1 | NA | TRBV6-5 | CASSYSADTEAFF | TGTGCCAGCAGTTACTCAGCAGACACTGAAGCTTTCTTT
NA | TRBJ2-3 | TRBD2 | TRBV4-1 | CASSSREGLAGDTQYF | TGCGCCAGCAGCTCTAGAGAAGGCCTAGCGGGAGATACGCAGTATTTT
NA | TRBJ1-4 | NA | TRBV2 | CASIRTPFRLRGAENEKLFF | TGTGCCAGCATTCGAACTCCCTTTCGTTTGCGGGGGGCGGAGAATGAAAAACTGTTTTTT
NA | TRBJ1-2 | NA | TRBV3-1/TRBV3-2 | CASSQVWEGGYTF | TGTGCCAGCAGCCAAGTTTGGGAGGGTGGCTACACCTTC
NA | TRBJ1-1 | NA | TRBV9 | CASSVGGGITEAFF | TGTGCCAGCAGCGTAGGTGGGGGAATCACTGAAGCTTTCTTT
NA | TRBJ2-1 | NA | TRBV11-2 | CASSLAVDYEQFF | TGTGCCAGCAGCTTAGCTGTTGATTATGAGCAGTTCTTC
NA | TRBJ2-2 | NA | TRBV24-1 | CATSPRSPNTGELFF | TGTGCCACCAGTCCCAGGTCCCCTAACACCGGGGAGCTGTTTTTT
once | TRBJ1-2 | NA | TRBV20-1 | CSASTTTGNYGYTF | TGCAGTGCTAGTACAACTACAGGGAACTATGGCTACACCTTC
NA | TRBJ2-5 | NA | TRBV7-2 | CASSSAGHNQETQYF | TGTGCCAGCAGCTCCGCCGGGCACAACCAAGAGACCCAGTACTTC
NA | TRBJ2-5 | NA | TRBV5-1 | CASSLAGFGSGQETQYF | TGCGCCAGCAGCTTGGCAGGGTTTGGTAGCGGACAAGAGACCCAGTACTTC
few | TRBJ2-7 | TRBD1 | TRBV27 | CASMGPTGGTGEQYF | TGTGCCAGCATGGGACCGACAGGGGGCACTGGAGAGCAGTACTTC
NA | TRBJ1-6 | TRBD1 | TRBV7-8 | CASSFSGTGGSSYNSPLHF | TGTGCCAGCAGCTTCTCCGGGACAGGGGGGAGCTCCTATAATTCACCCCTCCACTTT
NA | TRBJ2-2 | NA | TRBV14 | CASSRRDLGTGELFF | TGTGCCAGCAGCCGGAGGGACCTAGGGACCGGGGAGCTGTTTTTT
once | TRBJ2-2 | TRBD2 | TRBV19 | CASRTSGDTGELFF | TGTGCCAGTAGAACTAGCGGAGATACCGGGGAGCTGTTTTTT